This T cell receptor (beta chain) was profiled in a study of radiation and T cells in renal cell carcinoma. This CDR3 is 16 amino acids long. V gave up 0 bases and J gave up 2 bases; unmatched junction bases: 6. CDR1 is MNHEY and CDR2 is SVGAGI in the germline V gene. Study outcomes and limitations: From baseline, blood top tumor clonotypes peaked at 2 weeks post-radiation.

Notes on this clone: Its antigen is not identified.

Clones were sequenced by immunoSEQ multiplex PCR, and TCRdb holds only the in-frame ones, with some missing. Of around 76,000 clones in the sample, roughly 80% were seen once. Time point of the sample: blood 2 weeks post-SBRT. Treatment noted: 15 Gy SBRT to primary tumor, nephrectomy 4 weeks later. The chain uses TRBV6-5 and TRBJ2-7; 8 bases match TRBD2. The sample here was blood, taken from a patient whose treatment included radiotherapy and nephrectomy. This receptor was identified in a man between 60 and 75 years old with renal cell carcinoma. The CDR3 here is CASSYSGAGETYEQYF. Written as DNA, the CDR3 is TGTGCCAGCAGTTACTCCGGAGCGGGAGAGACCTACGAGCAGTACTTC.